Below are 29 T cell receptor beta chains sequenced from a single sample in a study of blood T cell repertoires in COVID-19. TCRdb's table, derived via immunoSEQ multiplex PCR, lists solely in-frame clones and lacks some. The sample shows over 150,000 clones, roughly 86% of them seen only once. Input material: peripheral blood. The source is a man aged 50 to 60 with active or convalescent COVID-19.

This chain links TRBV6-1 with TRBJ1-6, with TRBD1 as a possible D gene (6 bases). Germline V gene sequence: CDR1 MNHNS, CDR2 SASEGT. Trimming cost V 1 base and J 6 bases, with 10 bases left between them. CDR3 length equals 15 residues. In DNA, the CDR3 is TGTGCCAGCAGTGAAGTGGCAGGGGCTAATTCACCCCTCCACTTT. Amino acid sequence: CASSEVAGANSPLHF.

The chain is built from TRBV11-2 and TRBJ1-3; 8 positions match TRBD1. Unmatched junction bases numbered 16, after V lost 5 bases and J lost 4 bases. The CDR3 is 18 residues long. Germline CDR1 is SGHAT and CDR2 is FQNNGV. The CDR3 spells CASSPVDRGKVPGNTIYF. CDR3 DNA sequence: TGTGCCAGCAGCCCAGTAGACAGGGGAAAAGTTCCCGGAAACACCATATATTTT.

This chain connects TRBV27 to TRBJ2-7, with D possibly matching TRBD1 (6 bases). Per germline, CDR1 MNHEY and CDR2 SMNVEV (reference sequence). V was cut by 5 bases and J by 0 bases, with 11 bases left in between. This CDR3 has 14 amino acids. DNA for the CDR3: TGTGCCAGCAGTATGGTCAGGGGCTCCTACGAGCAGTACTTC. As protein: CASSMVRGSYEQYF.

The CDR3 DNA reads TGTGCCAGCAGCGTAGCCGCCCGGCAGGGTCTCTATGGCTACACCTTC. This encodes CASSVAARQGLYGYTF. The gene calls are TRBV9 and TRBJ1-2; possibly TRBD1 for D (5 bases). Trimming removed 0 bases from V and 4 bases from J, with 16 bases in between. The germline gives CDR1 SGDLS, CDR2 YYNGEE. This CDR3 comprises 16 residues.

The chain joins TRBV7-3 to TRBJ1-2; D perhaps matches TRBD1 (5 bases). This CDR3 is built from 13 residues. Germline V CDR1 and CDR2: SGHTA, FQGTGA. The V end was cut by 5 bases, the J end by 7 bases, with 14 bases between. The CDR3: CASSLQGVGGYTF. DNA for the CDR3: TGTGCCAGCAGCCTCCAGGGCGTAGGTGGCTACACCTTC.

The chain recombines TRBV28 with TRBJ2-7, with 8 bases fitting TRBD2. The V and J ends lost 2 bases and 0 bases, in that order; junction bases with no gene match: 3. In germline, CDR1 is MDHEN, CDR2 SYDVKM. The CDR3 consists of 15 residues. CDR3 sequence: CASSLLREVSYEQYF. The CDR3 DNA sequence: TGTGCCAGCAGTTTACTGCGGGAGGTCTCCTACGAGCAGTACTTC.

This clone was seen a few times. This chain uses TRBV5-1 with TRBJ2-5; D possibly corresponds to TRBD2 (6 bases). Between the trimmed V and J ends, which lost 0 bases and 2 bases, there was a span of 8 bases. CDR1 is SGHRS and CDR2 is YFSETQ in the germline V gene. This CDR3 has 14 amino acids. The CDR3 DNA follows: TGCGCCAGCAGCTTGGCCGCGGGGCAAGAGACCCAGTACTTC. Its translation is CASSLAAGQETQYF.

The rearrangement joins TRBV6-5 to TRBJ2-1; 11 bases map to TRBD1. The CDR3 loop spans 14 amino acids. Germline values: CDR1 MNHEY, CDR2 SVGAGI. The trim removed 7 bases at V and 3 bases at J, leaving 2 bases unmatched. The CDR3 sequence: CASKGTGGYNEQFF. CDR3 DNA sequence: TGTGCCAGCAAAGGGACAGGGGGCTACAATGAGCAGTTCTTC.

The J gene is TRBJ2-3, the V gene TRBV19; no clear D gene. Looked up from germline, CDR1 is LNHDA and CDR2 is SQIVND (reference sequence). Between the trimmed V and J ends, which lost 0 bases and 2 bases, there was a span of 24 bases. The CDR3 contains 20 residues. The DNA for the CDR3 is TGTGCCAGTAGTATAGATCTTGTTTTTTTTTGGGCGCCGGACACAGATACGCAGTATTTT. Its translation is CASSIDLVFFWAPDTDTQYF.

This clone came up once. The chain links TRBV11-3 to TRBJ1-2; TRBD1 agrees at 7 bases. CDR1 is SGHNT, CDR2 YENEEA, per germline. CDR3 size: 14 residues. Trimming cost V 5 bases and J 4 bases; bases outside gene matches: 7. The CDR3 nucleotides are TGTGCCAGCAGCAACCGACAGGGTTCCTATGGCTACACCTTC. Translated: CASSNRQGSYGYTF.

The chain joins TRBV18 to TRBJ1-4; D is ambiguous. The CDR3 runs 16 residues. Trimming took off 0 bases at V and 0 bases at J, with 8 bases between the two ends. Looked up from germline, CDR1 is KGHSH and CDR2 is LQKENI. CDR3 region: CASSPPRLATNEKLFF. CDR3 DNA sequence: TGTGCCAGCTCACCACCCAGACTCGCAACTAATGAAAAACTGTTTTTT.

The chain recombines TRBV19 with TRBJ1-6; D gene ambiguous. This CDR3 contains 15 residues. The germline gives CDR1 LNHDA, CDR2 SQIVND (reference sequence). V was trimmed by 8 bases and J by 0 bases, leaving 11 bases between them. The CDR3 coding sequence is TGTGCCAGTTACTCGGGGAGCTCCTATAATTCACCCCTCCACTTT. It translates to CASYSGSSYNSPLHF.

The chain joins TRBV5-1 to TRBJ1-1, with D perhaps TRBD1 (6 bases). Deletions cut 4 bases from V and 2 bases from J, with 15 bases between. Germline loops: CDR1 SGHRS, CDR2 YFSETQ. The CDR3 length is 15 residues. CDR3: CASSRSYGTNTEAFF. The CDR3 coding sequence is TGCGCCAGCAGCAGGTCTTACGGGACAAACACTGAAGCTTTCTTT.

Here the CDR3 DNA reads TGTGCCAGCAGCCGCGGGGAGCCGGGGGACCAGTACTTC. Translating it yields CASSRGEPGDQYF. The V call is TRBV3-1 (or the pseudogene TRBV3-2), the J call TRBJ2-5, with D perhaps TRBD2 (6 bases). Per the germline V gene, CDR1 is LGHDT and CDR2 is YNNKEL (reference sequence). V was cut by 4 bases and J by 10 bases, with 16 bases left in between. The CDR3 length is 13 residues.

The chain uses TRBV11-3 and TRBJ2-1; 8 bases agree with TRBD2. The CDR3 loop spans 15 amino acids. Germline assignment: CDR1 SGHNT and CDR2 YENEEA. With V trimmed by 1 base and J by 8 bases, 7 bases remained unmatched. This chain's CDR3 is CASSLGIGGAYEQFF. The CDR3 DNA reads TGTGCCAGCAGCTTAGGAATCGGGGGGGCCTATGAGCAGTTCTTC.

This clone appeared once. This sequence joins TRBV30 and TRBJ2-3; no firm D call. CDR1 GTSNPN and CDR2 SVGIG come from the germline V gene (reference sequence). Deletions cut 0 bases from V and 1 base from J, with 11 bases between. The CDR3 consists of 15 residues. The CDR3 bases are TGTGCCTGGAGTGTAGGAGCGATCGGCACAGATACGCAGTATTTT. Translating it yields CAWSVGAIGTDTQYF.

The chain uses TRBV27 and TRBJ1-3, with 7 bases lining up with TRBD1. CDR1 is MNHEY, CDR2 SMNVEV, per germline (reference sequence). The V segment lost 3 bases and the J segment 4 bases; nucleotides outside the gene matches: 3. This CDR3 has 14 amino acids. The CDR3 is CASSLRGLGNTIYF. CDR3 in DNA: TGTGCCAGCAGTTTGAGGGGGCTCGGAAACACCATATATTTT.

The rearrangement links TRBV5-4 to TRBJ2-5; D is uncertain. V lost 1 base and J 3 bases, leaving 7 bases between the germline ends. This CDR3 spans 13 amino acids. Looked up from germline, CDR1 is SGHNT and CDR2 is YYREEE (reference sequence). The CDR3 DNA reads as TGTGCCAGCAGCTTGCCGGTAGAAGAGACCCAGTACTTC. Residues: CASSLPVEETQYF.

The chain employs TRBV4-2 and TRBJ2-3; possible D gene TRBD1, 5 bases. The CDR3 extends over 17 amino acids. CDR1 is LGHNA, CDR2 YNFKEQ, per germline. Trimming cost V 0 bases and J 0 bases, with 13 bases left between them. CDR3 bases: TGTGCCAGCAGCCAAGATAGGGGCAGAGCTAGCACAGATACGCAGTATTTT. This translates into CASSQDRGRASTDTQYF.

In nucleotides, the CDR3 is TGCAGCGTTCTAAACACTGAAGCTTTCTTT. Its protein product is CSVLNTEAFF. V and J are TRBV29-1 and TRBJ1-1; D gene ambiguous. Germline CDR1 and CDR2: SQVTM and ANQGSEA. Trimming took off 5 bases at V and 2 bases at J, with 3 bases between the two ends. There are 10 residues in the CDR3. The whole variable domain, remainder taken from reference TRBV29-1 and TRBJ1-1, is SAVISQKPSRDICQRGTSLTIQCQVDSQVTMMFWYRQQPGQSLTLIATANQGSEATYESGFVIDKFPISRPNLTFSTLTVSNMSPEDSSIYLCSVLNTEAFFGQGTRLTVV.

J is TRBJ1-4 and V is TRBV28; D possibly corresponds to TRBD1 (6 bases). Looked up from germline, CDR1 is MDHEN and CDR2 is SYDVKM. V was cut by 10 bases and J by 8 bases, with 23 bases left in between. This CDR3 contains 15 residues. The CDR3 bases are TGTGCCACCCAACGGGGGGGGGACACCAGGGAAAAACTGTTTTTT. This sequence encodes CATQRGGDTREKLFF.

The chain links TRBV5-1 to TRBJ2-7; D might be TRBD2 (6 bases). Trimming removed 5 bases at V and 6 bases at J, with 21 bases between. CDR1 and CDR2 (germline): SGHRS, YFSETQ. The length of the CDR3 is 15 residues. The CDR3 nucleotides read TGCGCCAGCAGACAAAGGCTCGGAGGAGGGAGCGAGCAGTACTTC. It yields the protein CASRQRLGGGSEQYF. Complete variable domain (other parts from reference TRBV5-1 and TRBJ2-7): KAGVTQTPRYLIKTRGQQVTLSCSPISGHRSVSWYQQTPGQGLQFLFEYFSETQRNKGNFPGRFSGRQFSNSRSEMNVSTLELGDSALYLCASRQRLGGGSEQYFGPGTRLTVT.

The rearrangement joins TRBV4-3 to TRBJ2-7, with no clear D. V was shortened by 0 bases and J by 6 bases, with 9 bases between the two germline ends. Germline lookup yields CDR1 LGHNA and CDR2 YSLEER. This CDR3 is built from 13 residues. The CDR3 loop is CASSQDWQREQYF. DNA of the CDR3: TGCGCCAGCAGCCAAGATTGGCAGCGCGAGCAGTACTTC.

The chain uses TRBV12-5 and TRBJ2-5; 7 bases agree with TRBD1. Losses at the gene ends were 5 bases for V and 5 bases for J; bases not matched to a gene: 8. The CDR3 runs to 14 residues. Per germline, CDR1 LGHNT and CDR2 FRNRAP. In DNA form, the CDR3 reads TGTGCTAGTGGTAAAGACAGGGTGGGGGAGACCCAGTACTTC. Its protein is CASGKDRVGETQYF.

The chain has TRBV4-1 and TRBJ1-5; a weak D match, TRBD1 (6 bases). The CDR3 runs to 15 residues. V dropped 3 bases and J dropped 6 bases, with 15 bases sitting between them. CDR1 and CDR2 (germline): MGHRA, YSYEKL. CDR3 DNA: TGCGCCAGCAGCCACCATACAGGGATCGGTCAGCCCCAGCATTTT. It translates to CASSHHTGIGQPQHF.

This chain uses TRBV6-5 with TRBJ1-1; 8 bases are shared with TRBD1. V shed 2 bases and J 6 bases; nucleotides not matched to a gene: 11. The CDR3 consists of 16 residues. Germline V CDR1 and CDR2: MNHEY, SVGAGI. The CDR3 nucleotides read TGTGCCAGCAGTTACGAAGGGTGGGACAGGAGATCTGAAGCTTTCTTT. Translating it yields CASSYEGWDRRSEAFF.

The chain recombines TRBV7-2 with TRBJ2-1, with 7 nucleotides matching TRBD2. CDR1 and CDR2 (germline): SGHTA, FQGNSA. Germline trimming cut 6 bases from V and 9 bases from J; bases unmatched to any gene: 14. The CDR3 spans 15 residues. The CDR3 nucleotides read TGTGCCAGCAGTTCCGGGACTACCCCCTCGACTGAGCAGTTCTTC. As protein: CASSSGTTPSTEQFF.

The chain is built from TRBV9 and TRBJ2-1, with 11 positions matching TRBD2. The CDR3 consists of 16 residues. CDR1 and CDR2 (germline): SGDLS, YYNGEE. V gave up 3 bases and J gave up 4 bases; unmatched junction bases: 6. CDR3 loop: CASSGTGTSGYNEQFF. Here the CDR3 DNA reads TGTGCCAGCAGCGGAACCGGGACTAGCGGTTACAATGAGCAGTTCTTC.

The genes are TRBV7-8 and TRBJ1-5; D is ambiguous. Trimming took 1 base from V and 4 from J, leaving 14 bases between them. The CDR3 spans 16 residues. CDR1 SGHVS and CDR2 FQNEAQ come from the germline V gene. The CDR3 bases are TGTGCCAGCAGCTTAGGCGTAGTCCCGGTAAATCAGCCCCAGCATTTT. Its protein is CASSLGVVPVNQPQHF.